This is a list of T cell receptor beta chains from one sample in a study of OX40 agonist ivuxolimab in advanced cancers. Produced via immunoSEQ multiplex PCR; TCRdb's table is partial and in-frame only. The sample carries tens of thousands of clones, roughly 84% recorded once. Sequenced material: CD4+ or CD8+ T cells sorted from blood, taken in a trial of the OX40 agonist ivuxolimab. The source is an adult with an advanced solid tumor such as melanoma, head and neck, liver or kidney cancer. The CDR3 runs from the conserved cysteine through the conserved F or W. The D gene is left open where the match is weak. Not all rows give a size; the values are once, few, many and, for expanded clones, a class.

>-|TRBV21-1|-|TRBJ2-1
TGTGCCAGCAGCCCCGACCCGAACAATGAGCAGTTCTTC
CASSPDPNNEQFF
>-|TRBV9|TRBD2|TRBJ2-1
TGTGCCAGCAGCGTACCTACTAGCGGGGGGGATAAAGTCTGGGATGAGCAGTTCTTC
CASSVPTSGGDKVWDEQFF
>-|TRBV10-3|-|TRBJ1-1
TGTGCCATCAGTGAGACTCCGGGACGGTACATGAACACTGAAGCTTTCTTT
CAISETPGRYMNTEAFF
>-|TRBV9|-|TRBJ2-5
TGTGCCAGCAGCGAGAGGGGGGGATTAAGGGAGCACGAGACCCAGTACTTC
CASSERGGLREHETQYF
>few|TRBV5-1|-|TRBJ1-1
TGCGCCAGCAGCCCCCCCGGGACATCCTCCGGAGCTTTCTTT
CASSPPGTSSGAFF
>-|TRBV5-6|-|TRBJ2-3
TGTGCCAGCAGCTTCCGGGGCTTGCGAGATACGCAGTATTTT
CASSFRGLRDTQYF
>-|TRBV6-6|-|TRBJ1-1
TGTGCCAGCACCGGGGGTGGGATGAACACTGAAGCTTTCTTT
CASTGGGMNTEAFF
>-|TRBV5-6|TRBD1|TRBJ1-2
TGTGCCAGCAGCTTGGGACAGGGGCACTATGGCTACACCTTC
CASSLGQGHYGYTF
>-|TRBV7-2|-|TRBJ2-7
TGTGCCAGCCGCGCACGGGAGCTCGTCTACGAGCAGTACTTC
CASRARELVYEQYF
>-|TRBV9|-|TRBJ1-3
TGTGCCAGCAGCCTTGACGGACCTGGGCGGGACACCATATATTTT
CASSLDGPGRDTIYF
>few|TRBV28|-|TRBJ2-7
TGTGCCAGCACTACAGCCAGCGACTGGAACGAGCAGTACTTC
CASTTASDWNEQYF
>few|TRBV6-1|TRBD1|TRBJ2-1
TGTGCCAGCAGAGAGACAGGGAGCTCCTACAATGAGCAGTTCTTC
CASRETGSSYNEQFF
>-|TRBV11-3|TRBD2|TRBJ2-1
TGTGCCAGTGGGACTAGCGAGTACAATGAGCAGTTCTTC
CASGTSEYNEQFF
>-|TRBV5-1|-|TRBJ1-4
TGCGCCAGCAGCTTGGCGGTCAGGACTGCAACTAATGAAAAACTGTTTTTT
CASSLAVRTATNEKLFF
>few|TRBV19|-|TRBJ2-5
TGTGCCAGTAGTATGGTCACTCCTAGGGGGCAAGAGACCCAGTACTTC
CASSMVTPRGQETQYF
>-|TRBV30|-|TRBJ1-2
TGTGCCTGGAGTGGGGCCTATGGCTACACCTTC
CAWSGAYGYTF
>-|TRBV7-2|TRBD2|TRBJ2-7
TGTGCCAGCAGCTTAGTAGCGGGGGACGAGCAGTACTTC
CASSLVAGDEQYF
>once|TRBV28|-|TRBJ1-1
TGTGCCAGCAGTTTGAAACAGGGCAGGTCTGAAGCTTTCTTT
CASSLKQGRSEAFF
>-|TRBV9|TRBD1|TRBJ2-1
TGTGCCAGCAGCAAACAGGGGAACTCCTACAATGAGCAGTTCTTC
CASSKQGNSYNEQFF